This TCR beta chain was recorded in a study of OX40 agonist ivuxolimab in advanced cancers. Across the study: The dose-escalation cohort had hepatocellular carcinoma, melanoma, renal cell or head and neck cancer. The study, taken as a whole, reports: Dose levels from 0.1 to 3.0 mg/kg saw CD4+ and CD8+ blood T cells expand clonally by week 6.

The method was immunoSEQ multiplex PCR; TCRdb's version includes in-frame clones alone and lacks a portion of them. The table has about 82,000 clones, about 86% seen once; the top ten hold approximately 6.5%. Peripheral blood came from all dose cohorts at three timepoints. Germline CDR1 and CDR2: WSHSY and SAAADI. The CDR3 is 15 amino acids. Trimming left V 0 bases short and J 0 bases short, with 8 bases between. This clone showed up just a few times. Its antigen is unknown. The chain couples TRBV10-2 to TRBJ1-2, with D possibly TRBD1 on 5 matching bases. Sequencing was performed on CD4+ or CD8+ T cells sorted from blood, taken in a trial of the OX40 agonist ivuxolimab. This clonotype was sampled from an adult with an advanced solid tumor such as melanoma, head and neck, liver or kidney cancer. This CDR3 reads CASSESNRPNYGYTF. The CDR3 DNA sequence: TGCGCCAGCAGTGAGTCAAACAGGCCTAACTATGGCTACACCTTC.